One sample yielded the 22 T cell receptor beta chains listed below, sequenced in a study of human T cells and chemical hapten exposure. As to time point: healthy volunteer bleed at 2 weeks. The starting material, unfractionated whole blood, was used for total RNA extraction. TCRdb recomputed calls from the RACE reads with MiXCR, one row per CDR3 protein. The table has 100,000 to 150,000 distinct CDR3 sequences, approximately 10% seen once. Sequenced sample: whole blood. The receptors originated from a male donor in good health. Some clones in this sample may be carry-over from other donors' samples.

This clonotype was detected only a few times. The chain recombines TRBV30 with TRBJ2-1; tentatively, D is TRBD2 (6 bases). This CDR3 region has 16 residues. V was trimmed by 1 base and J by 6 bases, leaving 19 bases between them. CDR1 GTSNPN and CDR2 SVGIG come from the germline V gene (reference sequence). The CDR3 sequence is CAWSAGARLDTNEQFF. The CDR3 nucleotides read TGTGCCTGGAGTGCCGGGGCCCGACTAGACACCAATGAGCAGTTCTTC.

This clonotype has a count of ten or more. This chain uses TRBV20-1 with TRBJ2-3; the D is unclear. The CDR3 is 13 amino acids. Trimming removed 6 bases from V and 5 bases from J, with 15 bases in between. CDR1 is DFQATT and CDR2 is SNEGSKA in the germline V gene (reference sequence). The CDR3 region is CSAPGPLGDTQYF. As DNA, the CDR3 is TGCAGTGCCCCGGGCCCCCTGGGAGATACGCAGTATTTT.

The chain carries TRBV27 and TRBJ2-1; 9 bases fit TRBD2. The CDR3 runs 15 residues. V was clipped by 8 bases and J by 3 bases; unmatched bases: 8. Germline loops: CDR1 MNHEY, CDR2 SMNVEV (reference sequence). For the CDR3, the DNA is TGTGCCAGCTCTTCGAGCGGGAGGTTCTACAATGAGCAGTTCTTC. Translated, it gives CASSSSGRFYNEQFF.

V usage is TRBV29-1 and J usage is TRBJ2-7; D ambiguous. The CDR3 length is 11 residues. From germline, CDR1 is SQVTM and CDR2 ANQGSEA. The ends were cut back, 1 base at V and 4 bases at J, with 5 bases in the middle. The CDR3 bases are TGCAGCGTTGAAGCCCGGTACGAGCAGTACTTC. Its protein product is CSVEARYEQYF.

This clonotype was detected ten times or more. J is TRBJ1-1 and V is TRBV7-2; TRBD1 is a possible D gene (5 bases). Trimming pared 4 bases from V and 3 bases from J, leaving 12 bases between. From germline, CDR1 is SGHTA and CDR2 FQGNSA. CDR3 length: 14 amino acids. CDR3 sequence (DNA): TGTGCCAGCAGCTCCAGGGTTGGCGACACTGAAGCTTTCTTT. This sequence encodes CASSSRVGDTEAFF.

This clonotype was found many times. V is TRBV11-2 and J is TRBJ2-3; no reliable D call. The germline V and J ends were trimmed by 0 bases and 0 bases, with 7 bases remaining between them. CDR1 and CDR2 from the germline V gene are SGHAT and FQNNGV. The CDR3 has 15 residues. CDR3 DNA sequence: TGTGCCAGCAGCTTAGATACCACTAGCACAGATACGCAGTATTTT. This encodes CASSLDTTSTDTQYF. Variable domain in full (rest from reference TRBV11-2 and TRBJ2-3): EAGVAQSPRYKIIEKRQSVAFWCNPISGHATLYWYQQILGQGPKLLIQFQNNGVVDDSQLPKDRFSAERLKGVDSTLKIQPAKLEDSAVYLCASSLDTTSTDTQYFGPGTRLTVL.

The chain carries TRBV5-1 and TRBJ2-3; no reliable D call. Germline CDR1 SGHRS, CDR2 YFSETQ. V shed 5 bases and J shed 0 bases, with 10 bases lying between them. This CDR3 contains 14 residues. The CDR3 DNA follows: TGCGCCAGCAGTCCCCACTCTAGCACAGATACGCAGTATTTT. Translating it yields CASSPHSSTDTQYF.

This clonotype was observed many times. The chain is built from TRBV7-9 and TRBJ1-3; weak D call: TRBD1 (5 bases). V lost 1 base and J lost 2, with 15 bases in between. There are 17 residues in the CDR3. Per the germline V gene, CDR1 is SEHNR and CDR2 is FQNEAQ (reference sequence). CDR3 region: CASSLGGGRRPGNTIYF. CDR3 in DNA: TGTGCCAGCAGCTTAGGGGGGGGACGGCGACCTGGAAACACCATATATTTT.

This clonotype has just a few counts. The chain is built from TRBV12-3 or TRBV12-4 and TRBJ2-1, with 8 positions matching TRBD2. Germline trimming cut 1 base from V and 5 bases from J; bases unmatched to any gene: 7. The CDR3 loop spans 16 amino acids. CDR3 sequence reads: CASSLGVAGLNNEQFF. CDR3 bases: TGTGCCAGCAGTTTAGGGGTAGCGGGGCTCAACAATGAGCAGTTCTTC.

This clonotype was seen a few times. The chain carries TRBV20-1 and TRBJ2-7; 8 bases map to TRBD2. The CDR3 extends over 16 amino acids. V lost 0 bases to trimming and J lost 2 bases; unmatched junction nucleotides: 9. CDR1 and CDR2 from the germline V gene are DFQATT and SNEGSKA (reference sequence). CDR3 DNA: TGCAGTGCTAGAGATGAAAGACGGGGGGGTACCTACGAGCAGTACTTC. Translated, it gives CSARDERRGGTYEQYF.

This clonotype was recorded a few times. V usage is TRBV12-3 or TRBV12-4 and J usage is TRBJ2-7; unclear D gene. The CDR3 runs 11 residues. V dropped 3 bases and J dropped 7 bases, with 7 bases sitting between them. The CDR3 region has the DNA TGTGCCAGCAGTTTTCTAGGGGAGCAGTACTTC. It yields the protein CASSFLGEQYF.

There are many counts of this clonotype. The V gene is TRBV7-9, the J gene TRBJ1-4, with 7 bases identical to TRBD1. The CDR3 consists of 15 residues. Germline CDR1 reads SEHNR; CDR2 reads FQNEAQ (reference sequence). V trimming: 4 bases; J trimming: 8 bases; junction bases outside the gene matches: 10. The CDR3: CASSSRGEVDEKLFF. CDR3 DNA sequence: TGTGCCAGCAGCTCCAGGGGGGAGGTAGACGAAAAACTGTTTTTT.

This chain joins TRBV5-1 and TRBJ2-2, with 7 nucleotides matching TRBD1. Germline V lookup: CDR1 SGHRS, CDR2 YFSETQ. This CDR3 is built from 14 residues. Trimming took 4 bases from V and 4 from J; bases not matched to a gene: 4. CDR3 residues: CASSKGQPTGELFF. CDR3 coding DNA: TGCGCCAGCAGCAAGGGACAGCCCACCGGGGAGCTGTTTTTT.

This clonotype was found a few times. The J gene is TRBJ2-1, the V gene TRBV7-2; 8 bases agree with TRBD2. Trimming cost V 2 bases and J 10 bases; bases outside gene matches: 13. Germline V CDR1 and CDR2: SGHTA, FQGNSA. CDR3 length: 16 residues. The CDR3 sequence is CASSLISGSIRGEQFF. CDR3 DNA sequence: TGTGCCAGCAGCTTAATAAGCGGGAGCATAAGGGGAGAGCAGTTCTTC.

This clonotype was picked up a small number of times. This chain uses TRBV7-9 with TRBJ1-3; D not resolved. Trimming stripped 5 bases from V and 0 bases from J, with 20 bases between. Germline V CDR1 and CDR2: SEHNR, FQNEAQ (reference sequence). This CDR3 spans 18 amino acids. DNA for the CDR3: TGTGCCAGCAGCCTACGCCCTCATGTAGGCCGCTCTGGAAACACCATATATTTT. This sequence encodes CASSLRPHVGRSGNTIYF.

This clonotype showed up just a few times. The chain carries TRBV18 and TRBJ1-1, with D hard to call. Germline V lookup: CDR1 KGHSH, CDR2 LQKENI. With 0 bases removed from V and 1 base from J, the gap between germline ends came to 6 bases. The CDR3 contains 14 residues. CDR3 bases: TGTGCCAGCTCACCACCGGGAAAGAACACTGAAGCTTTCTTT. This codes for CASSPPGKNTEAFF.

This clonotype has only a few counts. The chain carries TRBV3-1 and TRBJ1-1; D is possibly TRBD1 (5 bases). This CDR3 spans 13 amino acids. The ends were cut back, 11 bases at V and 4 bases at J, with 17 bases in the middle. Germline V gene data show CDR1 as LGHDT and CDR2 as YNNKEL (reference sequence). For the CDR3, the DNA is TGTGCCTCGGGCCGGGGGGATTTCACTGAAGCTTTCTTT. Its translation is CASGRGDFTEAFF.

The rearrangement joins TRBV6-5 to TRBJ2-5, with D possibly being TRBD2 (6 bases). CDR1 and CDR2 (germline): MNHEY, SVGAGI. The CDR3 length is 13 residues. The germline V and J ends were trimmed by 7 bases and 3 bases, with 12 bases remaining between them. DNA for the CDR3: TGTGCCAGCAATCGACTAGTCGAAGAGACCCAGTACTTC. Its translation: CASNRLVEETQYF.

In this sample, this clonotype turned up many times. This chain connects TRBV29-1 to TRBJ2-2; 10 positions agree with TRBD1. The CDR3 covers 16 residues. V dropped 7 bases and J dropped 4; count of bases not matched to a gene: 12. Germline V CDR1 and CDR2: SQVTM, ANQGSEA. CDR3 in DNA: TGCAGCGCCAGGCTGAAGGGACAGGGGAGCACCGGGGAGCTGTTTTTT. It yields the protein CSARLKGQGSTGELFF.

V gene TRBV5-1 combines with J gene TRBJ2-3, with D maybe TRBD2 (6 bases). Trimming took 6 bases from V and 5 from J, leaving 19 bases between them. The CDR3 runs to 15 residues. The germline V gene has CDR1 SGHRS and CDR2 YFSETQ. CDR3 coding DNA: TGCGCCAGCACACCGAGGGCCGGGGGTGGAGATACGCAGTATTTT. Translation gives CASTPRAGGGDTQYF. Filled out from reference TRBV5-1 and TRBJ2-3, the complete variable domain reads KAGVTQTPRYLIKTRGQQVTLSCSPISGHRSVSWYQQTPGQGLQFLFEYFSETQRNKGNFPGRFSGRQFSNSRSEMNVSTLELGDSALYLCASTPRAGGGDTQYFGPGTRLTVL.

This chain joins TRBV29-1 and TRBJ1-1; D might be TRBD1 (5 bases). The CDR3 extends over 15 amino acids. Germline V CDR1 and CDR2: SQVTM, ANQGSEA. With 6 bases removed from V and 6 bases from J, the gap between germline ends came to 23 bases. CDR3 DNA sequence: TGCAGCGTGCATTGGGGACTTGACGGACTCTCTGAAGCTTTCTTT. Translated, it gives CSVHWGLDGLSEAFF.

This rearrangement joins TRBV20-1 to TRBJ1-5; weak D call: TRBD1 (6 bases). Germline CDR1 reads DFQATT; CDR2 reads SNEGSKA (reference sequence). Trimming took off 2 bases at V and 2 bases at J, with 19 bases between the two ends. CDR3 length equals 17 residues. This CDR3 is CSARSADRPRGNQPQHF. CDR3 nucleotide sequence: TGCAGTGCTAGATCGGCCGACAGGCCCCGAGGCAATCAGCCCCAGCATTTT.